A selection of T cell receptor beta chains follows, all from one sample in a study of T-cell reconstitution after alpha-beta-depleted transplantation in children. TCRdb re-called the PCR reads with MiXCR, one entry per CDR3 protein. The sample consists of over 550,000 distinct CDR3 sequences, about 10% of them appearing once. Specimen: PBMCs from the stem cell graft donor, collected from the stem cell graft. The receptors derive from a human donor who donated a stem cell graft to a child with acute myeloid leukemia. Both conserved end residues are part of each CDR3. Fields, in order: V gene, clone size, D gene, J gene, CDR3 protein, CDR3 DNA. A D gene is named only where the DNA matches it firmly. Some rows mark clone size as missing; the rest say once, few, many or name a class of expanded clone.

TRBV12-3/TRBV12-4	.	TRBD1	TRBJ1-3	CASSLRDRAFGNTIYF	TGTGCCAGCAGTTTAAGGGACAGGGCCTTTGGAAACACCATATATTTT
TRBV5-6	many	TRBD2	TRBJ2-7	CASSLFRAGTEQYF	TGTGCCAGCAGCTTGTTTCGAGCGGGAACCGAGCAGTACTTC
TRBV4-3	few	.	TRBJ2-1	CASSQEQGPYNEQFF	TGCGCCAGCAGCCAAGAACAGGGTCCCTACAATGAGCAGTTCTTC
TRBV20-1	.	.	TRBJ1-1	CSARDGERVGF	TGCAGTGCTAGAGATGGGGAAAGGGTGGGCTTT
TRBV7-2	.	.	TRBJ2-7	CASTLWGGEQDF	TGTGCCAGCACTCTCTGGGGCGGCGAGCAGGACTTC
TRBV29-1	many	.	TRBJ2-5	CSVDRAEETQYF	TGCAGCGTCGACAGAGCTGAGGAGACCCAGTACTTC
TRBV29-1	.	.	TRBJ2-7	CSVEGQDIYEQYF	TGCAGCGTTGAAGGGCAGGACATCTACGAGCAGTACTTC
TRBV24-1	.	TRBD2	TRBJ2-7	CATSGSGSTGEQYF	TGTGCCACCAGTGGCAGCGGGAGCACGGGAGAGCAGTACTTC
TRBV18	.	.	TRBJ2-3	CASSPPSVGTDTQYF	TGTGCCAGCTCACCACCAAGTGTTGGCACAGATACGCAGTATTTT
TRBV6-5	few	.	TRBJ2-1	CASSSRRGGVYNEQFF	TGTGCCAGCAGTTCCAGACGAGGGGGAGTGTATAATGAGCAGTTCTTC
TRBV4-3	.	.	TRBJ2-7	CASSQDLYSYEQYF	TGCGCCAGCAGCCAAGATCTGTATAGCTACGAGCAGTACTTC
TRBV20-1	few	.	TRBJ2-1	CSAPVGRGGNEQFF	TGCAGTGCCCCAGTTGGAAGGGGTGGTAATGAGCAGTTCTTC
TRBV10-3	many	TRBD2	TRBJ2-7	CAISEGSGRSTHEQYF	TGTGCCATCAGTGAGGGTAGCGGGAGATCTACCCACGAGCAGTACTTC
TRBV12-3/TRBV12-4	many	.	TRBJ1-5	CASSYQQGTGNQPQHF	TGTGCCAGCAGCTACCAACAGGGAACGGGCAATCAGCCCCAGCATTTT
TRBV5-1	.	.	TRBJ2-4	CASSFPEGSAKNIQYF	TGCGCCAGCAGCTTCCCCGAAGGGTCAGCCAAAAACATTCAGTACTTC
TRBV12-3/TRBV12-4	many	TRBD1	TRBJ2-1	CASRPTGGNEQFF	TGTGCCAGCAGGCCCACAGGGGGCAATGAGCAGTTCTTC
TRBV7-9	few	.	TRBJ2-7	CASSLSPRRNSYEQYF	TGTGCCAGCAGCTTATCTCCGCGACGGAACTCCTACGAGCAGTACTTC
TRBV4-3	many	.	TRBJ2-2	CASSPREGGELFF	TGCGCCAGCAGCCCCAGAGAGGGGGGGGAGCTGTTTTTT